Listed below are T cell receptor beta chains from one sample, sequenced in a study of T-cell memory formation after mild COVID-19. Using its own MiXCR run on the 5' RACE reads, TCRdb lists one record per CDR3 protein. The table lists fewer than 250,000 distinct CDR3 sequences, 15% of them singletons. Material for sequencing was PBMCs or a T cell subset sorted from them (not recorded which). These TCRs come from an adult woman who had mild COVID-19 (a few samples of this study predate the infection). Cell type and time point are not known. The CDR3 runs from the conserved cysteine through the conserved F or W. A D gene is named only where the DNA matches it firmly. Clone size is shown for a subset of rows, as once, few, many or a class of expanded clone.

j_call clone_size d_call v_call cdr3_aa cdr3_nt
TRBJ2-1 many TRBD2 TRBV6-5 CASSYSMIGTSGRYEQFF TGTGCCAGCAGTTACTCGATGATCGGGACTAGCGGGAGATATGAGCAGTTCTTC
TRBJ1-2 . TRBD1 TRBV5-6 CASSSGQLNYGYTF TGTGCCAGCAGCTCGGGACAGCTTAACTATGGCTACACCTTC
TRBJ2-7 many TRBD1 TRBV9 CASSPRGQGSYEQYF TGTGCCAGCAGCCCCCGGGGACAGGGATCCTACGAGCAGTACTTC
TRBJ2-7 . TRBD2 TRBV7-2 CASSLRASGRTHEQYF TGTGCCAGCAGCTTACGAGCCAGCGGGAGGACCCACGAGCAGTACTTC
TRBJ2-2 . . TRBV5-1 CASSPTEGPGELFF TGCGCCAGCAGTCCAACGGAAGGCCCCGGGGAGCTGTTTTTT
TRBJ2-1 many . TRBV5-1 CASSFQGPYNEQFF TGCGCCAGCAGCTTTCAGGGGCCCTACAATGAGCAGTTCTTC
TRBJ2-3 . . TRBV20-1 CSATPGPNTDTQYF TGCAGTGCTACACCGGGACCCAACACAGATACGCAGTATTTT
TRBJ1-1 . TRBD1 TRBV7-9 CASADRGTEAFF TGTGCCAGCGCCGACAGGGGCACTGAAGCTTTCTTT
TRBJ2-7 many . TRBV4-3 CASSQAPRPDGSSYEQYF TGCGCCAGCAGCCAAGCCCCCCGGCCAGACGGGTCATCCTACGAGCAGTACTTC
TRBJ2-2 many TRBD1 TRBV7-9 CASSSGQSTGELFF TGTGCCAGCAGCTCGGGACAGAGCACCGGGGAGCTGTTTTTT
TRBJ2-5 . . TRBV20-1 CSARIPGLQETQYF TGCAGTGCTCGAATTCCGGGACTGCAAGAGACCCAGTACTTC
TRBJ2-2 many . TRBV15 CATSRDGYGELFF TGTGCCACCAGCAGAGATGGTTACGGGGAGCTGTTTTTT
TRBJ1-5 . . TRBV5-6 CASSLAKEQRYSNQPQHF TGTGCCAGCAGCTTGGCCAAAGAACAGAGATATAGCAATCAGCCCCAGCATTTT
TRBJ2-7 few . TRBV6-6 CASTTTPGQTEQYF TGTGCCAGCACCACGACCCCGGGACAAACAGAGCAGTACTTC
TRBJ2-7 . . TRBV6-5 CASSPRRGVGQYF TGTGCCAGCAGCCCTCGTAGAGGAGTTGGGCAGTACTTC
TRBJ1-1 few . TRBV5-1 CASSLEGSSSMNTEAFF TGCGCCAGCAGCTTGGAGGGCAGCTCCTCCATGAACACTGAAGCTTTCTTT
TRBJ1-5 . . TRBV6-1 CASREGSTDRNQPQHF TGTGCCAGCAGGGAAGGATCGACAGATCGCAATCAGCCCCAGCATTTT
TRBJ2-1 . . TRBV6-5 CASSPAGSYNEQFF TGTGCCAGCAGCCCCGCGGGCTCCTACAATGAGCAGTTCTTC
TRBJ1-2 . . TRBV7-9 CASSLSGGYTF TGTGCCAGCAGCTTATCGGGGGGCTACACCTTC
TRBJ2-1 . TRBD2 TRBV11-1 CASSLSDAGGLVEQFF TGTGCCAGCAGCTTATCTGACGCGGGGGGGCTAGTTGAGCAGTTCTTC
TRBJ2-1 . . TRBV12-3/TRBV12-4 CASSLGSEGPRFF TGTGCCAGCAGTTTAGGGTCCGAGGGACCGCGGTTCTTC
TRBJ1-1 . . TRBV19 CASSRGVGMNTEAFF TGTGCCAGTAGTCGGGGTGTAGGAATGAACACTGAAGCTTTCTTT
TRBJ2-3 few . TRBV24-1 CATRQGAADTQYF TGTGCCACCAGACAGGGTGCAGCGGATACGCAGTATTTT
TRBJ1-5 . . TRBV21-1 CASIHRWQFNQPQHF TGTGCCAGCATCCACCGCTGGCAGTTTAATCAGCCCCAGCATTTT
TRBJ2-5 few . TRBV6-5 CASTGSGTQETQYF TGTGCCAGCACCGGATCCGGGACACAAGAGACCCAGTACTTC
TRBJ1-6 few . TRBV6-6 CASSQGPYNSPLHF TGTGCCAGCAGTCAGGGACCCTATAATTCACCCCTCCACTTT
TRBJ2-7 many TRBD2 TRBV9 CASSSRTSGSNSEQYF TGTGCCAGCAGCTCAAGGACTAGCGGGAGTAATTCGGAGCAGTACTTC
TRBJ2-4 few . TRBV5-5 CASSSGVLKNIQYF TGTGCCAGCAGCTCCGGGGTCCTAAAAAACATTCAGTACTTC
TRBJ2-7 . TRBD2 TRBV11-3 CASSLLAGEGRSYYEQYF TGTGCCAGCAGCCTCTTGGCGGGAGAAGGAAGAAGCTACTACGAGCAGTACTTC
TRBJ2-1 . TRBD2 TRBV7-3 CASSSVGTSQSNEQFF TGTGCCAGCAGCTCCGTCGGGACTAGCCAATCCAATGAGCAGTTCTTC
TRBJ1-2 . TRBD1 TRBV5-5 CASSLSQGNYGYTF TGTGCCAGCAGCTTGTCACAGGGGAACTATGGCTACACCTTC
TRBJ2-3 . . TRBV7-9 CASSPPMTPSTDTQYF TGTGCCAGCAGCCCCCCTATGACACCTAGCACAGATACGCAGTATTTT
TRBJ2-7 many TRBD1 TRBV5-1 CASTPGGRTYEQYF TGCGCCAGTACCCCAGGGGGCAGGACCTACGAGCAGTACTTC
TRBJ1-1 . . TRBV5-5 CASSLRRGLNTEAFF TGTGCCAGCAGCTTGCGTCGTGGGTTGAACACTGAAGCTTTCTTT
TRBJ1-1 . . TRBV13 CASSPLGGRNTEAFF TGTGCCAGCAGCCCCCTCGGGGGGAGGAACACTGAAGCTTTCTTT
TRBJ2-1 many TRBD2 TRBV12-3/TRBV12-4 CASRAGGPLSYNEQFF TGTGCCAGCAGAGCGGGAGGGCCCTTGTCCTACAATGAGCAGTTCTTC
TRBJ2-1 . . TRBV7-8 CASSKRDTNYNEQFF TGTGCCAGCAGCAAGCGGGACACGAACTACAATGAGCAGTTCTTC
TRBJ2-3 few . TRBV3-1 CASSQAGSTDTQYF TGTGCCAGCAGCCAGGCAGGGTCCACAGATACGCAGTATTTT
TRBJ1-2 . . TRBV12-3/TRBV12-4 CASNSRGTGNYGYTF TGTGCCAGCAATTCTCGTGGTACGGGGAACTATGGCTACACCTTC
TRBJ1-1 . TRBD1 TRBV29-1 CSVGQGVDTEAFF TGCAGCGTTGGACAGGGGGTTGACACTGAAGCTTTCTTT
TRBJ1-6 . . TRBV12-3/TRBV12-4 CASRGYLYNSPLHF TGTGCCAGCAGGGGTTACCTCTATAATTCACCCCTCCACTTT
TRBJ2-7 few TRBD2 TRBV6-2/TRBV6-3 CASGEETSRTYEQYF TGTGCCAGCGGAGAAGAGACTAGCAGGACCTACGAGCAGTACTTC
TRBJ2-7 . TRBD1 TRBV4-1 CASNDGQGANEQYF TGCGCCAGCAACGATGGACAGGGTGCCAACGAGCAGTACTTC
TRBJ2-1 . . TRBV7-2 CASSLNRDEQFF TGTGCCAGCAGCCTCAACAGGGATGAGCAGTTCTTC
TRBJ2-1 . TRBD2 TRBV4-3 CASSPGLATYNEQFF TGCGCCAGCAGCCCGGGACTAGCGACATACAATGAGCAGTTCTTC
TRBJ2-3 few . TRBV24-1 CATTVRGYTDTQYF TGTGCCACCACCGTCAGGGGATACACAGATACGCAGTATTTT
TRBJ2-5 . TRBD2 TRBV7-3 CASSLISSGVQETQYF TGTGCCAGCAGCTTAATTTCTAGCGGGGTACAAGAGACCCAGTACTTC
TRBJ2-1 . TRBD2 TRBV7-2 CASSTGLAGYNEQFF TGTGCCAGCAGTACAGGACTAGCGGGATACAATGAGCAGTTCTTC
TRBJ1-5 . . TRBV20-1 CSAAPSGVYSNQPQHF TGCAGTGCTGCCCCTTCAGGGGTTTATAGCAATCAGCCCCAGCATTTT
TRBJ2-3 . . TRBV7-8 CASSPLASTDTQYF TGTGCCAGCAGCCCTCTAGCTAGCACAGATACGCAGTATTTT
TRBJ1-6 many TRBD1 TRBV18 CASSPFWDRANSPLHF TGTGCCAGCTCACCATTTTGGGACAGGGCAAATTCACCCCTCCACTTT
TRBJ2-7 many . TRBV5-5 CASSLDYAATYEQYF TGTGCCAGCAGCTTGGATTATGCAGCGACCTACGAGCAGTACTTC